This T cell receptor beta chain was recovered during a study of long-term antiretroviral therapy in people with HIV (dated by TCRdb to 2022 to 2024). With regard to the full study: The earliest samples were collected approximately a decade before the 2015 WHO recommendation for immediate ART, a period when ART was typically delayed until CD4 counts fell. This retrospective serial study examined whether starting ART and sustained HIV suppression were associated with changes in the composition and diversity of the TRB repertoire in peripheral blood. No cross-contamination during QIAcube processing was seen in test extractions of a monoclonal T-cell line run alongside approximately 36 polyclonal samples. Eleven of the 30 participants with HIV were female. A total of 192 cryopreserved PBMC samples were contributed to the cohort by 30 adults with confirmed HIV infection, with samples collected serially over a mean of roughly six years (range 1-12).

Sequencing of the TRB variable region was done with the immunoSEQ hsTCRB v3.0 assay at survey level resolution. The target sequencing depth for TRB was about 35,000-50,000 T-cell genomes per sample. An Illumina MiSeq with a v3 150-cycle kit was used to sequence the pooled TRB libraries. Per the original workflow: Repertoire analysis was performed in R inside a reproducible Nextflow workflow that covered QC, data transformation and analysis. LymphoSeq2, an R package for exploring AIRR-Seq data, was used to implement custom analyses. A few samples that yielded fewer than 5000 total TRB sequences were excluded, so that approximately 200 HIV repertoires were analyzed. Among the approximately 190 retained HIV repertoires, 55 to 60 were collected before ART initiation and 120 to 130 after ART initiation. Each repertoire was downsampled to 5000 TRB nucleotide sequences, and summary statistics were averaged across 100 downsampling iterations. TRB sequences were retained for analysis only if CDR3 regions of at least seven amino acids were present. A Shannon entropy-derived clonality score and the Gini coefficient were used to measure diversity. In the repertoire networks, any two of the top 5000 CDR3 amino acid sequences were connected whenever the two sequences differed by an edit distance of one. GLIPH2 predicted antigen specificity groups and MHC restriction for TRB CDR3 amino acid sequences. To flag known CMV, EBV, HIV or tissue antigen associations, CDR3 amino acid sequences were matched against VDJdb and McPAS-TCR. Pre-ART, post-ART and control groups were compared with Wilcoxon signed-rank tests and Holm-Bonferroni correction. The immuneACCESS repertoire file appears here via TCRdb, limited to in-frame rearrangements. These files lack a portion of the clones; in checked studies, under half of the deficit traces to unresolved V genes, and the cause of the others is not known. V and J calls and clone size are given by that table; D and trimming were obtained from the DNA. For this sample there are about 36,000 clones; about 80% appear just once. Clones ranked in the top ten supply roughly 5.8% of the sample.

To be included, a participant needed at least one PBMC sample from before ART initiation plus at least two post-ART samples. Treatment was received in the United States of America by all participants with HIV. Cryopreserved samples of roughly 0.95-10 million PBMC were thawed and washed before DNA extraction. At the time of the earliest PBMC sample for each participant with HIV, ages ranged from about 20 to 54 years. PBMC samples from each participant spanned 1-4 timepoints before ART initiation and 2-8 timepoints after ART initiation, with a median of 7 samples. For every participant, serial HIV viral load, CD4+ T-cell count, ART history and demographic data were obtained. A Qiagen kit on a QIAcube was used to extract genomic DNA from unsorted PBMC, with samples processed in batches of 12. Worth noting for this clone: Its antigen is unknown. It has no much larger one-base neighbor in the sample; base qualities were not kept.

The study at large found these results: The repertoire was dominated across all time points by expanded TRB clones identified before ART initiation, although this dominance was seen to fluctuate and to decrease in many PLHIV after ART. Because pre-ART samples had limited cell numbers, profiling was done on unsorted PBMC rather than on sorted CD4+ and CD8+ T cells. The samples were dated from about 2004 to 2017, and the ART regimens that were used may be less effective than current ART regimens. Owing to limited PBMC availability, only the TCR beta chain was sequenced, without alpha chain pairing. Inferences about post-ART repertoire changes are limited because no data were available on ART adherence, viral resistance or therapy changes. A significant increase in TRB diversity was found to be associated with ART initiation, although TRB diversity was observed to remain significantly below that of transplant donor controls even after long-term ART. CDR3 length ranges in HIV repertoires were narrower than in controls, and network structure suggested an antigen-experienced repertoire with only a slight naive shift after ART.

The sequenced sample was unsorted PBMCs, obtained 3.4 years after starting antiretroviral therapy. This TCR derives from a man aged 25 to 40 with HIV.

The nucleotide sequence is TGTGCCAGTAGTTTACTAGCGGGAGGGGGCAATGAGCAGTTCTTC. The encoded protein is CASSLLAGGGNEQFF. The chain is made from TRBV19 and TRBJ2-1, with 13 bases in between that match TRBD2. In the germline V gene (reference sequence), CDR1 corresponds to LNHDA and CDR2 to SQIVND. V and J are trimmed by 5 bases and 6 bases, and the gene matches miss 4 bases of the junction. Counted from cysteine to phenylalanine, this CDR3 has 15 amino acids. This entry keeps only the CDR3 DNA: 45 bases, framed from base 1. Full variable domain (CDR3 extended with the reference TRBV19 and TRBJ2-1 proteins): DGGITQSPKYLFRKEGQNVTLSCEQNLNHDAMYWYRQDPGQGLRLIYYSQIVNDFQKGDIAEGYSVSREKKESFPLTVTSAQKNPTAFYLCASSLLAGGGNEQFFGPGTRLTVL.